The TCR beta chain under discussion was sequenced for a study of Ad26.COV2.S vaccination and SARS-CoV-2 variants. After removal of 2 bases from V and 7 bases from J, the junction contained 9 bases not matched to a gene. CDR1 is MNHEY, CDR2 SVGAGI, per germline. The CDR3 consists of 15 residues. The treatment denotes: 19 received Ad26.COV2.S at low or high dose, single or two shots; several received placebo; per-sample allocation not given. On day 63 after the first injection, vaccine and placebo recipients gave samples. Method: immunoSEQ multiplex PCR; TCRdb's copy keeps in-frame clones and lacks some. Of some 640,000 clones in the sample, around 92% are singletons; the top ten hold nearly 1.5%. This clone came up once.

This clonotype originated in a person between 18 and 65 years old who received the Ad26.COV2.S COVID-19 vaccine or a placebo. The sequencing used peripheral blood, collected in a trial of Ad26.COV2.S vaccine versus placebo. The chain has TRBV6-5 and TRBJ1-2; 8 bases agree with TRBD1. CDR3 nucleotides: TGTGCCAGCAGTTACCTGACAGGGGAGGGAGGTGGCTACACCTTC. Residues: CASSYLTGEGGGYTF.